This is a list of T cell receptor beta chains from one sample in a study of shared clonotypes between healthy human individuals. Assay: immunoSEQ multiplex PCR; the TCRdb copy retains only in-frame clones and omits some. Of under 2.5 million clones listed, 85% to 95% are singletons. The sequencing input was naive CD4+ T cells from PBMCs. These TCRs come from a man aged 18 to 30 in good health. Some clones in this sample may be carry-over from other donors' samples. CDR3s include the opening cysteine and the closing phenylalanine or tryptophan. The order of the fields is V gene, J gene, clone size, D gene, CDR3 DNA, CDR3 protein. D genes are given only for firm matches. Clone size is not always given. Where it is, it says once, few, many or a class for expanded clones.

V: TRBV7-9; J: TRBJ1-2; size: once; D: TRBD1; DNA: TGTGCCAGCAGCTTAGCGGACAGGAGGTTGGGCGGCTACACCTTC; CDR3: CASSLADRRLGGYTF
V: TRBV11-2; J: TRBJ1-2; size: NA; D: TRBD1; DNA: TGTGCCAGCAGCTTTTTAAGGGGGCGAGCTGGCGGCTACACCTTC; CDR3: CASSFLRGRAGGYTF
V: TRBV5-1; J: TRBJ2-7; size: NA; D: TRBD2; DNA: TGCGCCAGCAGCTCCCTAATAGGGCGGGAGGGCCAAGGTTATGGCGAGCAGTACTTC; CDR3: CASSSLIGREGQGYGEQYF
V: TRBV18; J: TRBJ1-5; size: NA; D: NA; DNA: TGTGCCAGCTCCGCGAGGTTGGGGGAAAATCAGCCCCAGCATTTT; CDR3: CASSARLGENQPQHF
V: TRBV9; J: TRBJ2-3; size: once; D: TRBD2; DNA: TGTGCCAGCAGCGTGTTCGGGGGAGGGGCAGATACGCAGTATTTT; CDR3: CASSVFGGGADTQYF
V: TRBV2; J: TRBJ2-1; size: few; D: NA; DNA: TGTGCCAGCACTCAAGGGAATGAGCAGTTCTTC; CDR3: CASTQGNEQFF
V: TRBV6-1; J: TRBJ1-4; size: NA; D: NA; DNA: TGTGCCAGTATAGAGGGGCTGGGGGAAAAACTGTTTTTT; CDR3: CASIEGLGEKLFF
V: TRBV7-2; J: TRBJ2-5; size: NA; D: NA; DNA: TGTGCCAGCAGACCAGTAGGGGGCCAAGAGACCCAGTACTTC; CDR3: CASRPVGGQETQYF
V: TRBV28; J: TRBJ1-5; size: NA; D: NA; DNA: TGTGCCAGCAGTCCCCGGTCCGGTCAGCCCCAGCATTTT; CDR3: CASSPRSGQPQHF
V: TRBV5-6; J: TRBJ2-3; size: NA; D: NA; DNA: TGTGCCAGCAGCTTGGCCGTGCAAGACGCCCTTGGTACGCAGTATTTT; CDR3: CASSLAVQDALGTQYF
V: TRBV6-5; J: TRBJ2-7; size: NA; D: TRBD2; DNA: TGTGCCAGCAGTTATTTACTAGCGGGAGATAGCGAGCAGTACTTC; CDR3: CASSYLLAGDSEQYF
V: TRBV7-6; J: TRBJ2-1; size: NA; D: NA; DNA: TGTGCCAGCACCCGAGGGGACGGAAGCTCCTACAATGAGCAGTTCTTC; CDR3: CASTRGDGSSYNEQFF
V: TRBV28; J: TRBJ1-5; size: NA; D: NA; DNA: TGTGCCAGCAGTTTAAGAATCCCCCAAAATCAGCCCCAGCATTTT; CDR3: CASSLRIPQNQPQHF
V: TRBV28; J: TRBJ2-5; size: NA; D: TRBD1; DNA: TGTGCCAGACGACGCCCGGGACAGAGGAAGACCCAGTACTTC; CDR3: CARRRPGQRKTQYF
V: TRBV10-3; J: TRBJ1-1; size: NA; D: NA; DNA: TGTGCCATCAGGGGGAGCAGTAGGAACACTGAAGCTTTCTTT; CDR3: CAIRGSSRNTEAFF
V: TRBV7-8; J: TRBJ2-3; size: NA; D: NA; DNA: TGTGCCAGCACAGTATGGGTAGTCACAGATACGCAGTATTTT; CDR3: CASTVWVVTDTQYF
V: TRBV5-5; J: TRBJ2-2; size: NA; D: NA; DNA: TGTGCCAGCAGCTTGAACAGGGTTTACGGGGAGCTGTTTTTT; CDR3: CASSLNRVYGELFF
V: TRBV7-2; J: TRBJ1-3; size: NA; D: NA; DNA: TGTGCCAGCAGGCCGTCGGGGTCCGGAAACACCATATATTTT; CDR3: CASRPSGSGNTIYF
V: TRBV5-1; J: TRBJ2-3; size: NA; D: TRBD1; DNA: TGCGCCAGCAACAGGGACAGGGGTGGAACAGATACGCAGTATTTT; CDR3: CASNRDRGGTDTQYF
V: TRBV11-3; J: TRBJ2-2; size: once; D: NA; DNA: TGTGCCAGCAGCCCCGCCCAGGACGCGAACACCGGGGAGCTGTTTTTT; CDR3: CASSPAQDANTGELFF
V: TRBV11-2; J: TRBJ2-7; size: NA; D: TRBD1; DNA: TGTGCCAGCAGCTTAGCGCGACAGGGGTCCTACGAGCAGTACTTC; CDR3: CASSLARQGSYEQYF
V: TRBV7-8; J: TRBJ2-2; size: NA; D: NA; DNA: TGTGCCAGCAGTCTAAGGTCCGTGACAAGCACCGGGGAGCTGTTTTTT; CDR3: CASSLRSVTSTGELFF
V: TRBV10-3; J: TRBJ1-5; size: NA; D: NA; DNA: TGTGCCATCAGCTCGGACAGAGATCAGCCCCAGCATTTT; CDR3: CAISSDRDQPQHF
V: TRBV7-3; J: TRBJ2-5; size: NA; D: TRBD1; DNA: TGTGCCAGCAGCCTCCTCACAGGGGGCGGGGAGACCCAGTACTTC; CDR3: CASSLLTGGGETQYF
V: TRBV7-6; J: TRBJ1-5; size: NA; D: NA; DNA: TGTGCCAGCAGCTCCCCGTTGGCTAATCAGCCCCAGCATTTT; CDR3: CASSSPLANQPQHF
V: TRBV11-1; J: TRBJ1-3; size: NA; D: NA; DNA: TGTGCCAGCAGCTTCGTCTCCTCTGGAAACACCATATATTTT; CDR3: CASSFVSSGNTIYF
V: TRBV5-1; J: TRBJ2-6; size: NA; D: NA; DNA: TGCGCCAGCAGCAAAACCAGCTCTGGGGCCAACGTCCTGACTTTC; CDR3: CASSKTSSGANVLTF
V: TRBV6-5; J: TRBJ2-7; size: NA; D: NA; DNA: TGTGCCAGCAGTTACACGGTCGATCCTTTCTCCTACGAGCAGTACTTC; CDR3: CASSYTVDPFSYEQYF
V: TRBV5-1; J: TRBJ2-5; size: NA; D: NA; DNA: TGCGCCAGCAGGGGACTCCCGCGGGGAGAGACCCAGTACTTC; CDR3: CASRGLPRGETQYF
V: TRBV5-1; J: TRBJ2-2; size: NA; D: NA; DNA: TGCGCCAGCAGCTCCGGAGGGCTTGGGACAGGGGAGCTGTTTTTT; CDR3: CASSSGGLGTGELFF
V: TRBV20-1; J: TRBJ1-2; size: NA; D: TRBD1; DNA: TGCAGTGTTTCACAGGGGAAAGGCTACACCTTC; CDR3: CSVSQGKGYTF
V: TRBV6-6; J: TRBJ2-4; size: NA; D: TRBD1; DNA: TGTGCCACCCGACAGGGAAGTGCCAAAAACATTCAGTACTTC; CDR3: CATRQGSAKNIQYF
V: TRBV5-1; J: TRBJ1-1; size: few; D: NA; DNA: TGCGCCAGCAGCCGTGGGGGTACTGAAGCTTTCTTT; CDR3: CASSRGGTEAFF
V: TRBV7-2; J: TRBJ2-5; size: NA; D: NA; DNA: TGTGCCAGCAGTTCTACAGCACAAGAGACCCAGTACTTC; CDR3: CASSSTAQETQYF
V: TRBV11-2; J: TRBJ2-7; size: NA; D: NA; DNA: TGTGCCAGCAGCTTATTTGTGCCCTACGAGCAGTACTTC; CDR3: CASSLFVPYEQYF
V: TRBV5-1; J: TRBJ1-3; size: NA; D: NA; DNA: TGCGCCAGCAGCTTCAGGGGAGCGGACACCATATATTTT; CDR3: CASSFRGADTIYF
V: TRBV15; J: TRBJ2-3; size: NA; D: TRBD2; DNA: TGTGCCACCAGCAGAGATCTGGGACTAGAGGGTGATACGCAGTATTTT; CDR3: CATSRDLGLEGDTQYF
V: TRBV19; J: TRBJ2-7; size: NA; D: TRBD2; DNA: TGTGCCAGTAGTTTTGGGACTAGCGCAGACCCCTACGAGCAGTACTTC; CDR3: CASSFGTSADPYEQYF
V: TRBV6-1; J: TRBJ2-7; size: once; D: NA; DNA: TGTGCCAGCAGTTCGGAGCTTTCCTACGAGCAGTACTTC; CDR3: CASSSELSYEQYF
V: TRBV6-5; J: TRBJ1-5; size: few; D: NA; DNA: TGTGCCACCCGACAGAATAGCAATCAGCCCCAGCATTTT; CDR3: CATRQNSNQPQHF
V: TRBV6-5; J: TRBJ1-6; size: NA; D: NA; DNA: TGTGCCAGCAGTTACTCCCGCGGGGCGACGAATTCACCCCTCCACTTT; CDR3: CASSYSRGATNSPLHF
V: TRBV2; J: TRBJ2-4; size: NA; D: NA; DNA: TGTGCCAGCAGTGGACAGTTAATAGCCAAAAACATTCAGTACTTC; CDR3: CASSGQLIAKNIQYF
V: TRBV5-1; J: TRBJ2-7; size: NA; D: TRBD2; DNA: TGCGCCAGCAGAGGGCTAGCGGGAGGGCCCAACGAGCAGTACTTC; CDR3: CASRGLAGGPNEQYF
V: TRBV19; J: TRBJ1-4; size: NA; D: NA; DNA: TGTGCCAGTAGTATAAGCGGGGGTAGTGAAAAACTGTTTTTT; CDR3: CASSISGGSEKLFF
V: TRBV5-5; J: TRBJ2-7; size: NA; D: TRBD2; DNA: TGTGCCAGCAGCTTGGGGCTAGCGGGAGGCCACTACGAGCAGTACTTC; CDR3: CASSLGLAGGHYEQYF
V: TRBV11-2; J: TRBJ2-5; size: NA; D: NA; DNA: TGTGCCAGCAGCTTCCGTCGGGGCGGCCAAGAGACCCAGTACTTC; CDR3: CASSFRRGGQETQYF
V: TRBV7-9; J: TRBJ1-4; size: NA; D: NA; DNA: TGTGCCAGCAGCTTAGGGCCTGGGGAGGCAACTAATGAAAAACTGTTTTTT; CDR3: CASSLGPGEATNEKLFF
V: TRBV29-1; J: TRBJ2-5; size: NA; D: NA; DNA: TGCAGCGTTATGTACCCGGGGACCCAGTACTTC; CDR3: CSVMYPGTQYF
V: TRBV4-2; J: TRBJ2-3; size: NA; D: NA; DNA: TGTGCCAGCAGCCAACGACGGGCAGATACGCAGTATTTT; CDR3: CASSQRRADTQYF
V: TRBV7-7; J: TRBJ2-3; size: NA; D: TRBD1; DNA: TGTGCCAGCAGCTTAGACAGGGGCGACACAGATACGCAGTATTTT; CDR3: CASSLDRGDTDTQYF
V: TRBV9; J: TRBJ2-1; size: NA; D: TRBD2; DNA: TGTGCCAGCAGCAAAACGGGAGGGCCATACAATGAGCAGTTCTTC; CDR3: CASSKTGGPYNEQFF
V: TRBV6-5; J: TRBJ1-3; size: NA; D: NA; DNA: TGTGCCAGCAGTTACCGCGGGGCTTTCGGAAACACCATATATTTT; CDR3: CASSYRGAFGNTIYF
V: TRBV5-1; J: TRBJ1-2; size: NA; D: NA; DNA: TGCGCCAGCAGCTTGGGGGGCCGTAGTGACTACACCTTC; CDR3: CASSLGGRSDYTF
V: TRBV6-1; J: TRBJ1-1; size: NA; D: NA; DNA: TGTGCCAGCAGCCAGGGGTGGAACACTGAAGCTTTCTTT; CDR3: CASSQGWNTEAFF
V: TRBV11-2; J: TRBJ2-5; size: NA; D: TRBD1; DNA: TGTGCCAGCAGCTTAGAAGGGACAGGGGGCAAAAAGACCCAGTACTTC; CDR3: CASSLEGTGGKKTQYF
V: TRBV7-6; J: TRBJ1-2; size: few; D: NA; DNA: TGTGCCAGCAGCCAATGGGAAGACTATGGCTACACCTTC; CDR3: CASSQWEDYGYTF
V: TRBV27; J: TRBJ1-5; size: once; D: NA; DNA: TGTGCCAGCAGTTTATTCGGGCCCAGTAATCAGCCCCAGCATTTT; CDR3: CASSLFGPSNQPQHF